This TCR beta chain was identified during a study of T cell responses to AZD1222 COVID-19 vaccine. Study-level findings and limits: Every sample of the repertoires postdated the peak T cell response. Variant regions that are unmutated are reportedly the target of nearly half of spike-specific TCRs.

Comment on this clone: What it binds is unknown.

The assay was immunoSEQ multiplex PCR, and TCRdb's table has in-frame clones only and misses some. The sample records 140,000 to 150,000 clones, around 93% being singletons. Second-dose recipients at about 4 or about 12 weeks were treated as one pooled group. Source: peripheral blood, taken 28 days after the second AZD1222 dose. The TCR sequence derives from an adult who received the AZD1222 COVID-19 vaccine.

The CDR3 DNA reads as TGTGCCAGTAGTATAGGACAGGGTGGAAAGACCCAGTACTTC. Protein sequence: CASSIGQGGKTQYF. The chain uses TRBV19 and TRBJ2-5; 7 bases agree with TRBD1. Germline trimming cut 1 base from V and 6 bases from J; bases unmatched to any gene: 5. The CDR3 runs to 14 residues. The germline V gene encodes CDR1 LNHDA and CDR2 SQIVND (reference sequence).